These 18 T cell receptor beta chains share one sample of origin, sequenced in a study of blood T cells in healthy people across ages. Combining a sample-barcoded 5' primer with a J-beta primer mix, a second PCR ran for roughly 6 to 12 cycles. TCRdb reprocessed the 5' RACE reads with MiXCR, giving one entry per CDR3 protein. This table holds 700,000 to 850,000 distinct CDR3 sequences, about 37% found once. The sequencing sample was made of blood. The receptors come from a man younger than 35 in good health.

This clonotype has more than one count but fewer than ten. The chain recombines TRBV5-1 with TRBJ1-4; possibly TRBD1 for D (6 bases). Germline V gene data show CDR1 as SGHRS and CDR2 as YFSETQ. V shed 4 bases and J shed 7 bases, with 17 bases lying between them. The CDR3 is 15 amino acids. CDR3 sequence: CASSQQGNGAEKLFF. DNA for the CDR3: TGCGCCAGCAGCCAACAGGGAAACGGCGCTGAAAAACTGTTTTTT.

This clonotype was picked up many times. The V call is TRBV20-1, the J call TRBJ2-1; D unresolved. Germline-derived CDR1 and CDR2 are DFQATT and SNEGSKA (reference sequence). The V end lost 7 bases, the J end lost 4 bases, and 11 bases lay between the germline ends. CDR3 length equals 12 residues. The CDR3 spells CSVPPAYNEQFF. CDR3 DNA sequence: TGCAGTGTTCCCCCTGCATACAATGAGCAGTTCTTC.

This clonotype was recorded a few times. This chain joins TRBV9 and TRBJ2-1, with 8 nucleotides matching TRBD1. Germline CDR1 is SGDLS and CDR2 is YYNGEE. The CDR3 spans 13 residues. J was trimmed by 7 bases and V by 6 bases; bases with no gene match: 6. Written as DNA, the CDR3 is TGTGCCAGCAACGGACAGGGAGCTAATGAGCAGTTCTTC. Protein product: CASNGQGANEQFF.

The V gene is TRBV20-1, the J gene TRBJ2-3; TRBD2 agrees at 8 bases. The CDR3 is 15 residues long. In germline, CDR1 is DFQATT, CDR2 SNEGSKA (reference sequence). The ends lost 4 bases at V and 5 bases at J; junction bases unmatched: 11. The CDR3 reads CSATLEREHRDTQYF. CDR3 nucleotides: TGCAGTGCTACCCTAGAGCGGGAGCACAGAGATACGCAGTATTTT.

The chain is built from TRBV13 and TRBJ1-1, with a possible D match to TRBD1 (5 bases). Germline CDR1 PRHDT, CDR2 FYEKMQ (reference sequence). This CDR3 comprises 14 residues. V lost 1 base, J lost 4 bases, and 10 bases lay in between. The CDR3 loop reads CASSLDGAGTEAFF. CDR3 in DNA: TGTGCCAGCAGCTTAGATGGGGCTGGCACTGAAGCTTTCTTT.

About this clonotype itself: It may be a read error: a sequence one base away is much more abundant. The J gene is TRBJ2-1, the V gene TRBV7-9; TRBD1 is a possible D gene (6 bases). Trimming stripped 4 bases from V and 10 bases from J, with 11 bases between. The CDR3 is 12 residues long. Germline assignment: CDR1 SEHNR and CDR2 FQNEAQ (reference sequence). CDR3 sequence reads: CASSSDRYEQFF. DNA for the CDR3: TGTGCCAGCAGCTCCGACAGGTACGAGCAGTTCTTC.

Concerning this clonotype: The junction departs from germline at one end; a sequencing error may be responsible. The chain links TRBV5-1 to TRBJ2-3; 12 nucleotides line up with TRBD2. Germline CDR1 reads SGHRS; CDR2 reads YFSETQ. The CDR3 totals 18 residues. The CDR3 loop reads CAGSSAASGGASTDTQYF. The CDR3 bases are TGCGCCGGCAGCTCGGCGGCTAGCGGGGGGGCTAGCACAGATACGCAGTATTTT.

This clonotype was detected ten times or more. The chain employs TRBV12-5 and TRBJ2-1, with unresolved D. V was cut by 5 bases and J by 8 bases, with 13 bases left in between. Germline-derived CDR1 and CDR2 are LGHNT and FRNRAP. The CDR3 is 13 amino acids. CDR3 loop: CASGPPPRDEQFF. The CDR3 DNA reads TGTGCTAGTGGTCCCCCCCCTAGGGATGAGCAGTTCTTC.

The chain joins TRBV9 to TRBJ2-5; D ambiguous. There are 15 residues in the CDR3. Trimming left V 0 bases short and J 11 bases short, with 20 bases between. Germline lookup yields CDR1 SGDLS and CDR2 YYNGEE. CDR3 residues: CASSVDGDGYNEQYF. The CDR3 region has the DNA TGTGCCAGCAGCGTAGATGGGGATGGCTACAATGAGCAGTACTTC.

A word on this clonotype: This may stem from a read error, because a much larger clone lies one nucleotide away. The gene calls are TRBV10-3 and TRBJ2-7; the D gene could be TRBD1 or TRBD2 (5 bases each). Germline V gives CDR1 ENHRY, CDR2 SYGVKD. Deletions cut 11 bases from V and 0 bases from J, with 17 bases between. There are 14 residues in the CDR3. This CDR3 is CAAVGRQSSYEQYF. The CDR3 region has the DNA TGTGCCGCTGTGGGGAGACAGAGCTCCTACGAGCAGTACTTC.

This chain links TRBV4-2 with TRBJ2-1; 9 bases agree with TRBD2. CDR3 length: 15 amino acids. CDR1 and CDR2 (germline): LGHNA, YNFKEQ. Losses at the gene ends were 4 bases for V and 4 bases for J; bases not matched to a gene: 5. CDR3 nucleotides: TGTGCCAGCAGCCTAGCGGGGGCACCATACAATGAGCAGTTCTTC. As protein: CASSLAGAPYNEQFF.

There are a few counts of this clonotype. This chain joins TRBV20-1 and TRBJ2-1; no clear D gene. V was cut by 1 base and J by 6 bases, with 4 bases left in between. Germline V gene sequence: CDR1 DFQATT, CDR2 SNEGSKA (reference sequence). The CDR3 is 11 amino acids. The CDR3 nucleotides read TGCAGTGCTAGAGTAGGCAATGAGCAGTTCTTC. It specifies CSARVGNEQFF.

V usage is TRBV29-1 and J usage is TRBJ2-7; the D gene could be TRBD1 or TRBD2 (5 bases each). The J call may be wrong; the DNA end is better matched by TRBJ2-5. The CDR3 extends over 13 amino acids. The germline CDR1 and CDR2 sequences are SQVTM and ANQGSEA. The chain's CDR3 is CSTGWGTGETQYF. The CDR3 bases are TGCAGCACCGGCTGGGGGACCGGAGAGACCCAGTACTTC.

This clonotype was recorded once. The CDR3 coding sequence is TGTGCCAGCAGCCGAGCCCCGACAGAAAGAGCCTCGAATGGCTACACCTTC. Amino acid sequence: CASSRAPTERASNGYTF. The chain is built from TRBV7-2 and TRBJ1-2; D might be TRBD1 (5 bases). The CDR3 has 17 amino acids. Germline V gene data show CDR1 as SGHTA and CDR2 as FQGNSA. V was cut by 5 bases and J by 6 bases, with 25 bases left in between.

This clonotype was counted at least ten times. The V gene is TRBV29-1, the J gene TRBJ2-5; 7 positions agree with TRBD2. The CDR3 contains 13 residues. V shed 4 bases and J 5 bases; nucleotides not matched to a gene: 7. Looked up from germline, CDR1 is SQVTM and CDR2 is ANQGSEA. Written as DNA, the CDR3 is TGCAGCGTTGTTTCGCGGGGAGGGGAGACCCAGTACTTC. The encoded protein is CSVVSRGGETQYF.

This clonotype was seen a few times. This chain joins TRBV7-3 and TRBJ2-7; 8 bases match TRBD2. J gave up 7 bases and V 0 bases, and 8 bases lay outside the gene matches. CDR1 SGHTA and CDR2 FQGTGA come from the germline V gene. The CDR3 extends over 15 amino acids. Here the CDR3 DNA reads TGTGCCAGCAGCTTAACGCGGGGGGCCTACAATGAGCAGTACTTC. Encoded protein: CASSLTRGAYNEQYF. The full variable domain, rest sourced from reference TRBV7-3 and TRBJ2-7, is GAGVSQTPSNKVTEKGKYVELRCDPISGHTALYWYRQSLGQGPEFLIYFQGTGAADDSGLPNDRFFAVRPEGSVSTLKIQRTERGDSAVYLCASSLTRGAYNEQYFGPGTRLTVT.

J is TRBJ2-3 and V is TRBV7-6; 13 bases match TRBD2. This CDR3 has 17 residues. Germline V gene lookup returns CDR1 SGHVS and CDR2 FNYEAQ. V dropped 1 base and J dropped 5; count of bases not matched to a gene: 6. The CDR3 here is CASSLVWTSGGGDTQYF. For the CDR3, the DNA is TGTGCCAGCAGCTTAGTCTGGACTAGCGGGGGTGGAGATACGCAGTATTTT.

The CDR3 loop is CASSEVADEKLFF. CDR3 nucleotide sequence: TGTGCCAGCAGTGAAGTGGCAGACGAAAAACTGTTTTTT. The chain employs TRBV2 and TRBJ1-4; D remains unclear. In germline, CDR1 is SNHLY, CDR2 FYNNEI. Trimming removed 1 base at V and 8 bases at J, with 8 bases between. The CDR3 covers 13 residues.